Listed below are T cell receptor beta chains from one sample, sequenced in a study of blood T cell repertoires in COVID-19. Sequenced by immunoSEQ multiplex PCR; TCRdb stores in-frame clones only, minus some. Of 60,000 to 75,000 clones listed, under 85% are singletons. The sequenced sample was peripheral blood. These receptors were collected from a woman in her seventies with acute or convalescent COVID-19. Both conserved end residues are part of each CDR3. Fields, in order: J gene, D gene, clone size, V gene, CDR3 DNA, CDR3 protein. D genes are given only for firm matches. Expanded clones get a size class; other rows say once, few or many, or leave the size out.

J: TRBJ1-2; D: TRBD1; size: -; V: TRBV29-1; DNA: TGCAGCGTTGGAGGAGAGGACAGGGGGGAGGGCTACACCTTC; CDR3: CSVGGEDRGEGYTF
J: TRBJ2-7; D: -; size: -; V: TRBV4-1; DNA: TGCGCCAGCAGCCTTGTATCTGGGGGGTACGAGCAGTACTTC; CDR3: CASSLVSGGYEQYF
J: TRBJ1-5; D: -; size: -; V: TRBV6-2/TRBV6-3; DNA: TGTGCCAGCAGTTCCCTGACAAGGTCCCAGCATTTT; CDR3: CASSSLTRSQHF
J: TRBJ2-1; D: TRBD2; size: once; V: TRBV15; DNA: TGTGCCACCAGCCGCCGACTAGCGGGGAACAATGAGCAGTTCTTC; CDR3: CATSRRLAGNNEQFF
J: TRBJ2-3; D: TRBD2; size: -; V: TRBV19; DNA: TGTGCCAGTAGTATTAATCTAGCGGGGGGGCAAGATACGCAGTATTTT; CDR3: CASSINLAGGQDTQYF
J: TRBJ2-1; D: TRBD1; size: -; V: TRBV3-1/TRBV3-2; DNA: TGTGCCAGCAGCCTTAGAACCGGGACAGGGGCGAATGAGCAGTTCTTC; CDR3: CASSLRTGTGANEQFF
J: TRBJ1-1; D: -; size: -; V: TRBV30; DNA: TGTGCCTGGAGTGTAGCTCGTGCGAATGAAGCTTTCTTT; CDR3: CAWSVARANEAFF
J: TRBJ1-3; D: -; size: few; V: TRBV6-6; DNA: TGTGCCAGCAGTCGGAATAGGGGGAGAGGAAACACCATATATTTT; CDR3: CASSRNRGRGNTIYF
J: TRBJ2-1; D: -; size: -; V: TRBV6-5; DNA: TGTGCCAGCAGTCGGGTGAACTCCTACAATGAGCAGTTCTTC; CDR3: CASSRVNSYNEQFF
J: TRBJ2-7; D: TRBD2; size: -; V: TRBV6-2/TRBV6-3; DNA: TGTGCCAGCAGTTCACTAGCGACGAGCTCCTACGAGCAGTACTTC; CDR3: CASSSLATSSYEQYF
J: TRBJ2-6; D: -; size: -; V: TRBV7-2; DNA: TGTGCCAGCAGCTTAGGACAGAACTCTGGGGCCAACGTCCTGACTTTC; CDR3: CASSLGQNSGANVLTF
J: TRBJ2-2; D: TRBD2; size: -; V: TRBV7-9; DNA: TGTGCCAGCAGCTTAGGTCGCGCGGGAGGCGCCGGGGAGCTGTTTTTT; CDR3: CASSLGRAGGAGELFF
J: TRBJ2-3; D: TRBD2; size: -; V: TRBV24-1; DNA: TGTGCCACCAGTGATCCTCCGGGGACTAGCGGGGGGGTTTCAGATACGCAGTATTTT; CDR3: CATSDPPGTSGGVSDTQYF
J: TRBJ1-6; D: -; size: -; V: TRBV6-5; DNA: TGTGCCACTACCCCAGGGGTCTATTCACCCCTCCACTTT; CDR3: CATTPGVYSPLHF
J: TRBJ2-1; D: -; size: -; V: TRBV6-4; DNA: TGTGCCAGCAGTACAGGGATCCACAATGAGCAGTTCTTC; CDR3: CASSTGIHNEQFF
J: TRBJ1-4; D: -; size: -; V: TRBV7-9; DNA: TGTGCCAGCAGCCTCAGGGGAGATAATGAAAAACTGTTTTTT; CDR3: CASSLRGDNEKLFF
J: TRBJ1-2; D: TRBD1; size: -; V: TRBV12-3/TRBV12-4; DNA: TGTGCCAGCAGTCTCCGGGACAGGGCTGCCTACACCTTC; CDR3: CASSLRDRAAYTF
J: TRBJ1-1; D: -; size: -; V: TRBV7-3; DNA: TGTGCCAGCAGCTCGATGAGGAACACTGAAGCTTTCTTT; CDR3: CASSSMRNTEAFF
J: TRBJ1-1; D: -; size: -; V: TRBV7-9; DNA: TGTGCCAGCAGCTTAGGGGCAGGGTGGGATGAAGCTTTCTTT; CDR3: CASSLGAGWDEAFF
J: TRBJ1-2; D: TRBD1; size: -; V: TRBV7-9; DNA: TGTGCCAGCAGCTCCCGACAGGGATTCGACGGCTACACCTTC; CDR3: CASSSRQGFDGYTF
J: TRBJ1-2; D: -; size: -; V: TRBV19; DNA: TGTGCCAGTACCAGGGTAGGGACTAACTATGGCTACACCTTC; CDR3: CASTRVGTNYGYTF
J: TRBJ1-6; D: -; size: -; V: TRBV2; DNA: TGTGCCAGCAGTGGGGACTCCCGCTCACCCCTCCACTTT; CDR3: CASSGDSRSPLHF
J: TRBJ1-1; D: -; size: few; V: TRBV5-4; DNA: TGTGCCAGCAGCTTGGCCCAGGGAGGGGACACTGAAGCTTTCTTT; CDR3: CASSLAQGGDTEAFF
J: TRBJ1-2; D: TRBD1; size: -; V: TRBV12-3/TRBV12-4; DNA: TGTGCCAGCATTCCGGGACAGGGGGGTGGCTACACCTTC; CDR3: CASIPGQGGGYTF
J: TRBJ2-1; D: TRBD2; size: -; V: TRBV9; DNA: TGTGCCAGCAGCGTAGCTTTAGGAGCGGGGGGGTCCAATGAGCAGTTCTTC; CDR3: CASSVALGAGGSNEQFF
J: TRBJ1-6; D: -; size: few; V: TRBV5-6; DNA: TGTGCCAGCAGCACGGACAGAGGAAATTCACCCCTCCACTTT; CDR3: CASSTDRGNSPLHF
J: TRBJ2-7; D: TRBD1; size: -; V: TRBV6-5; DNA: TGTGCCAGCAGGGACAGGGAGGCCCACGAGCAGTACTTC; CDR3: CASRDREAHEQYF